Each of the 5 T cell receptor beta chains below was sequenced from the same sample in a study of T-cell reconstitution after alpha-beta-depleted transplantation in children. The library targeted TCRbeta and was prepared with unique molecular identifiers. TCRdb reprocessed the PCR reads with MiXCR, giving one entry per CDR3 protein. The sample holds 300,000 or so distinct CDR3 sequences, about a quarter seen once. The material sequenced was PBMCs, mostly from graft donor cells, taken 180 days after TCRalphabeta/CD19-depleted stem cell transplant. The source is a male patient between 10 and 17 years old who had a stem cell transplant for acute lymphoblastic leukemia, so the T cells may come from the graft donor.

This clonotype was counted a few times. This sequence joins TRBV9 and TRBJ2-7, with 12 nucleotides matching TRBD2. J was trimmed by 4 bases and V by 4 bases; bases with no gene match: 9. The CDR3 runs to 16 residues. Germline assignment: CDR1 SGDLS and CDR2 YYNGEE. CDR3: CASSPSRTSGVYEQYF. CDR3 nucleotides: TGTGCCAGCAGCCCCTCCCGGACTAGCGGGGTATACGAGCAGTACTTC.

A few counts support this clonotype. This chain links TRBV11-2 with TRBJ2-7, with D maybe TRBD2 (6 bases). Trimming left V 1 base short and J 3 bases short, with 13 bases between. From germline, CDR1 is SGHAT and CDR2 FQNNGV. The CDR3 sequence is 15 residues long. DNA of the CDR3: TGTGCCAGCAGCTTAGCGTCTAGCGCCTACTACGAGCAGTACTTC. Translation: CASSLASSAYYEQYF.

The V and J genes are TRBV10-1 and TRBJ2-1; D tentatively reads TRBD1 or TRBD2 (5 bases each). CDR1 is WNHNN, CDR2 SYGVQD, per germline (reference sequence). V was trimmed by 6 bases and J by 7 bases, leaving 16 bases between them. The CDR3 runs to 14 residues. DNA for the CDR3: TGCGCCAGCAGCCGGGATCCTAAGGGGAATGAGCAGTTCTTC. Translating gives CASSRDPKGNEQFF.

This clonotype was seen more than once but under ten times. The rearrangement joins TRBV6-1 to TRBJ2-3; no definite D call. Germline values: CDR1 MNHNS, CDR2 SASEGT. This CDR3 is built from 14 residues. Trimming cost V 6 bases and J 1 base, with 11 bases left between them. The CDR3 spells CASRGTLGTDTQYF. As DNA, the CDR3 is TGTGCCAGCAGGGGAACCCTAGGCACAGATACGCAGTATTTT.

The V call is TRBV10-1, the J call TRBJ2-1, with 10 bases identical to TRBD2. V trimming: 5 bases; J trimming: 4 bases; junction bases outside the gene matches: 8. The germline CDR1 and CDR2 sequences are WNHNN and SYGVQD (reference sequence). This CDR3 is 16 amino acids long. The CDR3 reads CASSHQREGPYNEQFF. The CDR3 DNA sequence: TGCGCCAGCAGTCATCAGCGGGAGGGTCCTTACAATGAGCAGTTCTTC.